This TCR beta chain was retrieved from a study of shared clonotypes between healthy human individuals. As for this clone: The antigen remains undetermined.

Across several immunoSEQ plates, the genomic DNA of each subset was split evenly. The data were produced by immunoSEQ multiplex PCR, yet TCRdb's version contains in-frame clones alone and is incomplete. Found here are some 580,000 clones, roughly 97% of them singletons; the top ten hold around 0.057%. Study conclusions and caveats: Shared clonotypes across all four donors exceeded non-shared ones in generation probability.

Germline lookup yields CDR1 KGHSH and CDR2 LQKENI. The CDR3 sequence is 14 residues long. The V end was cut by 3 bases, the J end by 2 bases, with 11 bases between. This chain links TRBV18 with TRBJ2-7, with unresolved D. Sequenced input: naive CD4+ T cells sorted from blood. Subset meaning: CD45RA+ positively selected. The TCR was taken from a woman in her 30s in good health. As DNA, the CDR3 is TGTGCCAGCTCACCTCCCTGGGCCCCCTACGAGCAGTACTTC. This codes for CASSPPWAPYEQYF.